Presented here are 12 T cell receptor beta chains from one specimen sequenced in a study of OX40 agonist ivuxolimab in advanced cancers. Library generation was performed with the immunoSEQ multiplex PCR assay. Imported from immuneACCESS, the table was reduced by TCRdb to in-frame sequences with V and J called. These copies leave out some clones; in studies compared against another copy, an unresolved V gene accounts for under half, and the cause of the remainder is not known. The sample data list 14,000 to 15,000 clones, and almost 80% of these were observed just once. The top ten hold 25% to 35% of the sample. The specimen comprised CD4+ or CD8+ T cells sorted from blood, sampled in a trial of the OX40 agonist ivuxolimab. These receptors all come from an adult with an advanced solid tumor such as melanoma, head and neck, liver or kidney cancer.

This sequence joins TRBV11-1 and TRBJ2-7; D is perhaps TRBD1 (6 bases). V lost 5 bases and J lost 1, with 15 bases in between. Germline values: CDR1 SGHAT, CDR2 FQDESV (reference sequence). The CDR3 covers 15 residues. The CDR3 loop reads CASSPRDKTSYEQYF. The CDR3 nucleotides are TGTGCCAGCAGCCCCCGGGACAAGACTTCCTACGAGCAGTACTTC.

The CDR3 loop reads CSVSGTSHNEQFF. CDR3 DNA: TGCAGCGTTTCCGGGACTTCACACAATGAGCAGTTCTTC. The chain links TRBV29-1 to TRBJ2-1, with D tentatively TRBD2 (6 bases). Germline CDR1 is SQVTM and CDR2 is ANQGSEA. Deletions cut 5 bases from V and 5 bases from J, with 13 bases between. CDR3 length: 13 amino acids.

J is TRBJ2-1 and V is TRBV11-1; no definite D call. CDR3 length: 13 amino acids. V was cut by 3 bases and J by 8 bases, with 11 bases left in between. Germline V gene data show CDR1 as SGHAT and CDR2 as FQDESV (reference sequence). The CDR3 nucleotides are TGTGCCAGCAGCTTGAGTCTGTCCCATGAGCAGTTCTTC. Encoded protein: CASSLSLSHEQFF.

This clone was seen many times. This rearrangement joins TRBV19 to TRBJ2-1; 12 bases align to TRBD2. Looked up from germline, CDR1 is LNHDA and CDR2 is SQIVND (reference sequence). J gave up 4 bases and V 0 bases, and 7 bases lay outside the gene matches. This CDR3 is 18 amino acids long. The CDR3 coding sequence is TGTGCCAGTAGTATAGATGGGACTAGCGGGTATGTTTACAATGAGCAGTTCTTC. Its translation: CASSIDGTSGYVYNEQFF. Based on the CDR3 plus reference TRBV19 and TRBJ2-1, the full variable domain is DGGITQSPKYLFRKEGQNVTLSCEQNLNHDAMYWYRQDPGQGLRLIYYSQIVNDFQKGDIAEGYSVSREKKESFPLTVTSAQKNPTAFYLCASSIDGTSGYVYNEQFFGPGTRLTVL.

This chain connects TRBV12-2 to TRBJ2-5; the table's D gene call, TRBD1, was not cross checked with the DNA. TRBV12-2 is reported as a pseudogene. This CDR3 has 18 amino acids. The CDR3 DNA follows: TGTGCAAGTCGCCTACTCACCACCCGACAGTTCCCTCGAGAGACCCAGTACTTC. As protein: CASRLLTTRQFPRETQYF.

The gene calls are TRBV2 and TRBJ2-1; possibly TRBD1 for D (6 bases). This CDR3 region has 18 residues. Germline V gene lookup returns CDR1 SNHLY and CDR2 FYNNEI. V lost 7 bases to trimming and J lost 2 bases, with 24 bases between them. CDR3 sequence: CASTPGERGHKTYNEQFF. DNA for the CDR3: TGTGCCAGCACCCCTGGAGAACGGGGACACAAAACCTACAATGAGCAGTTCTTC.

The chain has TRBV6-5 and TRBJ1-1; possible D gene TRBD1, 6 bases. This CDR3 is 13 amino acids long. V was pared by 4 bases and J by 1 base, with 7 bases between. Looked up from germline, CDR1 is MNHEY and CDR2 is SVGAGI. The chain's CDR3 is CASSLTGNTEAFF. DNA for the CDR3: TGTGCCAGCAGTTTGACAGGGAACACTGAAGCTTTCTTT.

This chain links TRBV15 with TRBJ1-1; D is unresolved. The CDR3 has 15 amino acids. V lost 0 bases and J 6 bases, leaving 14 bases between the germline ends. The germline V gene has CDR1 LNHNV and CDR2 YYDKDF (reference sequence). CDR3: CATSRERALDAEAFF. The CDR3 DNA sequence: TGTGCCACCAGCAGAGAGAGGGCCCTGGACGCTGAAGCTTTCTTT.

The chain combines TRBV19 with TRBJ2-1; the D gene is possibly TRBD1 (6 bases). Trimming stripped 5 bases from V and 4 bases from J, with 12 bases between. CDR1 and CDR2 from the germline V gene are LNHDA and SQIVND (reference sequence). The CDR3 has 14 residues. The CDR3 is CASSFGQIYNEQFF. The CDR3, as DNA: TGTGCCAGTAGTTTCGGACAGATATACAATGAGCAGTTCTTC.

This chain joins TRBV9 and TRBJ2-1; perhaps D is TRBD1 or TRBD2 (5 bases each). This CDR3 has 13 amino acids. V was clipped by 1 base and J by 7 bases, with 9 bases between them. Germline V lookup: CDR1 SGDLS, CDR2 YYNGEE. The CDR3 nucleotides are TGTGCCAGCAGCGTAAGGGGCGGGAATGAGCAGTTCTTC. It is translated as CASSVRGGNEQFF.

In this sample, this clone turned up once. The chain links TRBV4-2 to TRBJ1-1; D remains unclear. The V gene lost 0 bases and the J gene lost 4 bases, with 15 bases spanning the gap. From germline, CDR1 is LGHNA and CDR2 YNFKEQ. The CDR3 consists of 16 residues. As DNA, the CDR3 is TGTGCCAGCAGCCAAGAAGGAAGGACGCTGGCCACTGAAGCTTTCTTT. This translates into CASSQEGRTLATEAFF.

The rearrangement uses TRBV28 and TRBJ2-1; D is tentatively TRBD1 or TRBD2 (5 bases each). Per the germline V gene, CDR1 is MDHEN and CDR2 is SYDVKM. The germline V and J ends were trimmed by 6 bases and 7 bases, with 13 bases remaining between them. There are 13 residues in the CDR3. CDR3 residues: CASSHLGGNEQFF. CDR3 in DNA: TGTGCCAGCAGCCACCTTGGGGGAAATGAGCAGTTCTTC.